What follows is one T cell receptor beta chain and its context. The data are from a study of chemoradiotherapy in HPV16-positive cancers. Germline-derived CDR1 and CDR2 are SGDLS and YYNGEE. The CDR3 extends over 18 amino acids. With V trimmed by 3 bases and J by 2 bases, 14 bases remained unmatched. Clones were sequenced by immunoSEQ multiplex PCR, and TCRdb holds only the in-frame ones, with some missing. The sample includes 9,500 to 15,000 clones, about nine tenths seen only once; the top ten take about 3%. The sequencing here drew on blood, taken from a patient who underwent chemoradiotherapy. The V and J genes are TRBV9 and TRBJ2-5, with 9 bases that match TRBD1. This sequence originates from a human donor with HPV-associated anogenital cancer. CDR3 sequence reads: CASSGRTGEQVTQETQYF. The CDR3 coding sequence is TGTGCCAGCAGCGGACGGACAGGGGAGCAGGTAACACAAGAGACCCAGTACTTC.